Below are 11 T cell receptor beta chains sequenced from a single sample in a study of cytomegalovirus exposure and HLA in healthy donors. It was with 60 Vbeta and 13 Jbeta primers that the PCR ran. The repertoire was sequenced with immunoSEQ multiplex PCR; TCRdb's copy has only in-frame clones and lacks some. The data show over 100,000 clones, about 60% seen once. Sample: PBMCs. The receptors were gathered from a woman between 25 and 40 years old in good health and CMV-seronegative.

The chain is built from TRBV27 and TRBJ2-3; 8 nucleotides match TRBD2. Trimming cost V 7 bases and J 3 bases; bases outside gene matches: 12. Germline V gives CDR1 MNHEY, CDR2 SMNVEV (reference sequence). This CDR3 comprises 16 residues. Here the CDR3 DNA reads TGTGCCAGCAAGGGCTGGGGACTAGGAGAGACAGATACGCAGTATTTT. This sequence encodes CASKGWGLGETDTQYF.

CDR3 amino acids: CASSSSGQGSYNEQFF. The CDR3 DNA follows: TGTGCCAGCAGTTCTTCCGGACAGGGATCCTACAATGAGCAGTTCTTC. The genes are TRBV2 and TRBJ2-1, with 8 bases aligning to TRBD1. The CDR3 has 16 amino acids. Germline-derived CDR1 and CDR2 are SNHLY and FYNNEI. The V gene end was trimmed by 5 bases and the J gene end by 1 base; junction bases not matched to a gene: 7. The entire variable domain, with the rest obtained from reference TRBV2 and TRBJ2-1, is as follows: EPEVTQTPSHQVTQMGQEVILRCVPISNHLYFYWYRQILGQKVEFLVSFYNNEISEKSEIFDDQFSVERPDGSNFTLKIRSTKLEDSAMYFCASSSSGQGSYNEQFFGPGTRLTVL.

The V call is TRBV5-4, the J call TRBJ2-5, with D maybe TRBD1 (6 bases). Per germline, CDR1 SGHNT and CDR2 YYREEE (reference sequence). V was clipped by 0 bases and J by 2 bases, with 8 bases between them. The CDR3 totals 14 residues. DNA of the CDR3: TGTGCCAGCAGCTTGGAAACAGGGCAAGAGACCCAGTACTTC. Amino acids: CASSLETGQETQYF.

This clone occurred a few times. The CDR3 nucleotides are TGCGCCAGCAGCCAAGATGAGGGGGCTTACACTGAAGCTTTCTTT. Residues: CASSQDEGAYTEAFF. The V and J genes are TRBV4-1 and TRBJ1-1, with 7 bases aligning to TRBD1. In germline, CDR1 is MGHRA, CDR2 YSYEKL. J was trimmed by 3 bases and V by 0 bases; bases with no gene match: 4. The CDR3 contains 15 residues.

This clone was counted once. V usage is TRBV27 and J usage is TRBJ2-7; 13 nucleotides line up with TRBD2. This CDR3 contains 16 residues. The germline CDR1 and CDR2 sequences are MNHEY and SMNVEV (reference sequence). Trimming cost V 5 bases and J 2 bases; bases outside gene matches: 6. The DNA for the CDR3 is TGTGCCAGCAGTCTGTATGGACTAGCGGGGGCCTACGAGCAGTACTTC. Its translation: CASSLYGLAGAYEQYF.

The chain couples TRBV5-1 to TRBJ2-7; a possible D gene is TRBD1 (6 bases). CDR3 length equals 14 residues. CDR1 SGHRS and CDR2 YFSETQ come from the germline V gene. Trimming took off 4 bases at V and 3 bases at J, with 14 bases between the two ends. The CDR3 sequence: CASSAEGVLYEQYF. The CDR3 region has the DNA TGCGCCAGCAGCGCCGAGGGGGTTCTCTACGAGCAGTACTTC.

The genes are TRBV7-8 and TRBJ1-5; D is undetermined. The CDR3 spans 15 residues. V shed 1 base and J shed 3 bases, with 10 bases lying between them. Per germline, CDR1 SGHVS and CDR2 FQNEAQ. CDR3 region: CASSLGRNFNQPQHF. CDR3 nucleotide sequence: TGTGCCAGCAGCTTAGGCAGGAATTTCAATCAGCCCCAGCATTTT.

The chain uses TRBV10-3 and TRBJ2-1; 8 nucleotides align to TRBD2. In germline, CDR1 is ENHRY, CDR2 SYGVKD. V trimming: 4 bases; J trimming: 10 bases; junction bases outside the gene matches: 12. This CDR3 is built from 15 residues. The CDR3 spells CAISGGGTSIYEQFF. The CDR3 nucleotides are TGTGCCATCAGTGGGGGTGGGACTAGTATATACGAGCAGTTCTTC.

This clone has only a few counts. V usage is TRBV7-9 and J usage is TRBJ2-3; D is undetermined. CDR1 is SEHNR, CDR2 FQNEAQ, per germline (reference sequence). The CDR3 contains 14 residues. The V and J ends lost 2 bases and 2 bases respectively, with 8 bases between them. CDR3 DNA: TGTGCCAGCAGCTTACCCCCTAACACAGATACGCAGTATTTT. This translates into CASSLPPNTDTQYF.

This rearrangement joins TRBV4-1 to TRBJ2-1, with 10 bases lining up with TRBD2. The CDR3 totals 21 residues. Per germline, CDR1 MGHRA and CDR2 YSYEKL. Trimming removed 0 bases from V and 2 bases from J; junction bases left unmatched: 16. In DNA, the CDR3 is TGCGCCAGCAGCCAAGATCGGAGGGCTAGCGGGAGTAAAGGGGCCTACAATGAGCAGTTCTTC. Amino acids: CASSQDRRASGSKGAYNEQFF.

V is TRBV19 and J is TRBJ1-1; D call uncertain. Germline CDR1 is LNHDA and CDR2 is SQIVND (reference sequence). Trimming took 6 bases from V and 2 from J, leaving 7 bases between them. This CDR3 contains 12 residues. This CDR3 reads CASRAINTEAFF. CDR3 DNA sequence: TGTGCCAGTAGAGCCATTAACACTGAAGCTTTCTTT.